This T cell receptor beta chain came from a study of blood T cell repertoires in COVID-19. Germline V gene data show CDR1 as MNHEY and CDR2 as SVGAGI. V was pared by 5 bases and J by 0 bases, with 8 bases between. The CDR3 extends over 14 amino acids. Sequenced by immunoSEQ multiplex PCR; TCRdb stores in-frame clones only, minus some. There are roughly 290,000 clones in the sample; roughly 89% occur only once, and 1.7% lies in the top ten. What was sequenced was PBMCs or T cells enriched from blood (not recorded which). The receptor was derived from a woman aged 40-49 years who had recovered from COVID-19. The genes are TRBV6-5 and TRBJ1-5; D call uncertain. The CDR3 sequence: CASSLRSSNQPQHF. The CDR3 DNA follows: TGTGCCAGCAGTCTACGATCTAGCAATCAGCCCCAGCATTTT.